This T cell receptor (beta chain) was sequenced for a study of blood T cell repertoires in COVID-19. Study details: Spain, Italy and the United States supplied samples that represented acute and convalescent COVID-19.

J lost 2 bases, V lost 2 bases, and 3 bases had no gene match. Germline V gene data show CDR1 as WNHNN and CDR2 as SYGVQD (reference sequence). The CDR3 consists of 14 residues. TCRdb's table, derived via immunoSEQ multiplex PCR, lists solely in-frame clones and lacks some. The sample has around 80,000 clones; more than 75% are singletons. This chain uses TRBV10-1 with TRBJ2-7; 7 bases align to TRBD2. This clonotype was obtained from a man between 60 and 75 years old with acute or convalescent COVID-19. Sequenced: peripheral blood. The CDR3 sequence is CASSEAGDPYEQYF. In nucleotides, the CDR3 is TGCGCCAGCAGTGAGGCGGGAGACCCCTACGAGCAGTACTTC.